Listed below are T cell receptor beta chains from one sample, sequenced in a study of vaccination effects on CD4 cells after COVID-19. The antigens these receptors bind are not known. Assay: immunoSEQ multiplex PCR; the TCRdb copy retains only in-frame clones and omits some. The table has under 85,000 clones, approximately 74% seen once. The input for sequencing was CD4+ T cells from PBMCs cultured with HCoV-229E spike peptides, taken before COVID-19 vaccination. The source of these receptors is a human donor who received a COVID-19 vaccine. Each CDR3 is given with its conserved first and last residue. Fields, in order: D gene, J gene, clone size, V gene, CDR3 DNA, CDR3 protein. The D gene is left open where the match is weak. The size entry is marked missing in some rows and otherwise reads once, few, many or a size class.

- | TRBJ2-3 | - | TRBV18 | TGTGCCAGCTCACCACCGGTGGCAGATACGCAGTATTTT | CASSPPVADTQYF
TRBD1 | TRBJ2-3 | - | TRBV24-1 | TGTGCCACCAGTGATCCACAGGGGGCCGGACTACATACGCAGTATTTT | CATSDPQGAGLHTQYF
- | TRBJ2-3 | - | TRBV6-5 | TGTGCCAGCAGTTTGACACAGGATACGCAGTATTTT | CASSLTQDTQYF
TRBD1 | TRBJ1-2 | - | TRBV6-5 | TGTGCCAGCAGTTACGACAGGGTAAACTATGGCTACACCTTC | CASSYDRVNYGYTF
TRBD1 | TRBJ2-1 | - | TRBV5-6 | TGTGCCAGCAGCTTCGACAGGGGGCTACCCGGGTCGGAGCAGTTCTTC | CASSFDRGLPGSEQFF
TRBD2 | TRBJ2-5 | - | TRBV3-1/TRBV3-2 | TGTGCCAGCAGCCGAGCGGGGGAGGAGACCCAGTACTTC | CASSRAGEETQYF
- | TRBJ2-5 | - | TRBV3-1/TRBV3-2 | TGTGCCAGCAGCCAATCGAAGGCCGGGACCCAGTACTTC | CASSQSKAGTQYF
- | TRBJ2-3 | - | TRBV5-1 | TGCGCCAGCAGCTTGGAAGGGGGGGCCTACACAGATACGCAGTATTTT | CASSLEGGAYTDTQYF
- | TRBJ2-2 | - | TRBV7-3 | TGTGCCAGCAGCTTAAATACAGGGTACCCCGGGGAGCTGTTTTTT | CASSLNTGYPGELFF
TRBD1 | TRBJ1-5 | once | TRBV5-1 | TGCGCCAGCAGCTCCGGACAGGGAGGCCAGCCCCAGCATTTT | CASSSGQGGQPQHF
- | TRBJ1-3 | - | TRBV12-3/TRBV12-4 | TGTGCCAGCAGTTATACGGGAAACACCATATATTTT | CASSYTGNTIYF
- | TRBJ1-2 | few | TRBV2 | TGTGCCAGCACCCCGGACTTGAGGTATGGCTACACCTTC | CASTPDLRYGYTF
- | TRBJ2-5 | - | TRBV21-1 | TGTGCCAGCAGGATAATGACTAGCGGGGTAAAGGAGACCCAGTACTTC | CASRIMTSGVKETQYF
- | TRBJ1-3 | - | TRBV7-9 | TGTGCCAGCAACATCCGGGGCGCCAGCTCTGGAAACACCATATATTTT | CASNIRGASSGNTIYF
TRBD2 | TRBJ2-2 | - | TRBV7-6 | TGTGCCAGCAGCATCGGGGGGGCCGGCGCCGGGGAGCTGTTTTTT | CASSIGGAGAGELFF
TRBD2 | TRBJ2-1 | - | TRBV11-1 | TGTGCCAGCAGCCCCAGGGCGGGGGGGCTAAATGAGCAGTTCTTC | CASSPRAGGLNEQFF
- | TRBJ1-2 | - | TRBV28 | TGTGCCAGCACTTACGGGACTAACTATGGCTACACCTTC | CASTYGTNYGYTF
- | TRBJ2-2 | - | TRBV5-1 | TGCGCCAGCAGCTTGGCCGAGAGAAACACCGGGGAGCTGTTTTTT | CASSLAERNTGELFF
- | TRBJ2-2 | once | TRBV21-1 | TGTGCCAGCAGCAAAGGGGGACTAGCGGAAACCGGGGAGCTGTTTTTT | CASSKGGLAETGELFF
TRBD1 | TRBJ1-2 | - | TRBV29-1 | TGCAGCGTCCCCTTGACAGGGGCCCACGGCTACACCTTC | CSVPLTGAHGYTF
- | TRBJ1-2 | - | TRBV4-3 | TGCGCCAGCAGCCAAGTTCGACAGGCAGGGGACTATGGCTACACCTTC | CASSQVRQAGDYGYTF
- | TRBJ1-2 | - | TRBV19 | TGTGCCAGTACCCAGAAAGGTGGGGGGAACTATGGCTACACCTTC | CASTQKGGGNYGYTF
TRBD2 | TRBJ2-5 | - | TRBV15 | TGTGCCACCAGCAGAGAACTAGCGGGGCGGGAGACCCAGTACTTC | CATSRELAGRETQYF
- | TRBJ1-2 | - | TRBV27 | TGTGCCAGCAGCCACCAAGGAAGGGGCCCGGTTAGATACTATGGCTACACCTTC | CASSHQGRGPVRYYGYTF
- | TRBJ2-1 | - | TRBV29-1 | TGCAGCGCCCCTCGGGGGGCTTACAATGAGCAGTTCTTC | CSAPRGAYNEQFF
TRBD2 | TRBJ2-1 | - | TRBV11-3 | TGTGCCAGCAGCTTAGGGACTAGCTACAATGAGCAGTTCTTC | CASSLGTSYNEQFF
- | TRBJ1-2 | - | TRBV2 | TGTGCCAGCAGTCTATCCGGGGGCGATGGCTACACCTTC | CASSLSGGDGYTF
TRBD1 | TRBJ2-2 | few | TRBV2 | TGTGCCAGCAGTGGATACAGGGGGCCCACCGGGGAGCTGTTTTTT | CASSGYRGPTGELFF
TRBD1 | TRBJ1-1 | - | TRBV5-1 | TGCGCCAGCAGCTTGGTTCACAGGGGGAACACTGAAGCTTTCTTT | CASSLVHRGNTEAFF
TRBD2 | TRBJ2-2 | - | TRBV24-1 | TGTGCCACCAGTGATTTGAAACTAGCGGGGGGACGGTCCAAGAGTACCACCGGGGAGCTGTTTTTT | CATSDLKLAGGRSKSTTGELFF
- | TRBJ1-2 | - | TRBV28 | TGTGCCAGCAGTTTTGGCAGGGACTATGGCTACACCTTC | CASSFGRDYGYTF
TRBD1 | TRBJ1-4 | - | TRBV7-2 | TGTGCCAGCAGCTGGGGACAGGGTCGGGAAAAACTGTTTTTT | CASSWGQGREKLFF